This is a list of T cell receptor beta chains from one sample in a study of PD-L1 blockade in urothelial cancer. Generated by immunoSEQ multiplex PCR, the TCRdb table keeps only in-frame clones and is missing some. Here the sample spans over 65,000 clones, about nine tenths being singletons. The specimen comprised PBMCs, sampled around atezolizumab (anti-PD-L1) treatment. The receptors were gathered from an older man with urothelial cancer. CDR3s include the opening cysteine and the closing phenylalanine or tryptophan. A D gene is named only where the DNA matches it firmly. Part of the rows lack a size; the others show once, few, many or a class for expanded clones.

j_gene: TRBJ2-1; v_gene: TRBV6-6; d_gene: TRBD2; abundance: NA; CDR3nt: TGTGCCAGCAGTTACCCTTCTAGCGGGGGGTACAATGAGCAGTTCTTC; CDR3aa: CASSYPSSGGYNEQFF
j_gene: TRBJ2-2; v_gene: TRBV25-1; d_gene: NA; abundance: NA; CDR3nt: TGTGCCAGCAGTGAAGCGGGGTACACCGGGGAGCTGTTTTTT; CDR3aa: CASSEAGYTGELFF
j_gene: TRBJ2-2; v_gene: TRBV19; d_gene: NA; abundance: NA; CDR3nt: TGTGCCAGTAGTATGGAGGGCAGATTAACCGGGGAGCTGTTTTTT; CDR3aa: CASSMEGRLTGELFF
j_gene: TRBJ2-6; v_gene: TRBV28; d_gene: NA; abundance: NA; CDR3nt: TGTGCCAGCAGTCCCCTCGGGCAGGGAGGATCTGGGGCCAACGTCCTGACTTTC; CDR3aa: CASSPLGQGGSGANVLTF
j_gene: TRBJ2-1; v_gene: TRBV6-1; d_gene: TRBD2; abundance: NA; CDR3nt: TGTGCCAGCAGTCAGACTAGCGGGAGGGCTGAGCAGTTCTTC; CDR3aa: CASSQTSGRAEQFF
j_gene: TRBJ1-1; v_gene: TRBV27; d_gene: NA; abundance: NA; CDR3nt: TGTGCCAGCAGTTTTTATGACAGGCCAGCCCGCACTGAAGCTTTCTTT; CDR3aa: CASSFYDRPARTEAFF
j_gene: TRBJ2-1; v_gene: TRBV4-1; d_gene: TRBD2; abundance: NA; CDR3nt: TGCGCCAGCAGCCAAGAGCGGGAGAGCTACAATGAGCAGTTCTTC; CDR3aa: CASSQERESYNEQFF
j_gene: TRBJ2-1; v_gene: TRBV28; d_gene: TRBD1; abundance: NA; CDR3nt: TGTGCCAGCAGTTTTGAGCCGGGGACAGGGGTACAGTTCTTC; CDR3aa: CASSFEPGTGVQFF
j_gene: TRBJ1-2; v_gene: TRBV25-1; d_gene: NA; abundance: NA; CDR3nt: TGTGCCAGCATCCCAGGTGGGACGGGGGTAGGCTACACCTTC; CDR3aa: CASIPGGTGVGYTF
j_gene: TRBJ2-1; v_gene: TRBV5-4; d_gene: TRBD2; abundance: NA; CDR3nt: TGTGCCAGCAGGCTGACTAGCGGGGCCCCTGAGCAGTTCTTC; CDR3aa: CASRLTSGAPEQFF
j_gene: TRBJ2-1; v_gene: TRBV4-1; d_gene: TRBD2; abundance: NA; CDR3nt: TGCGCCAGCAGCCAAGCCGGGGCGGGAGTAGGATCCTACAATGAGCAGTTCTTC; CDR3aa: CASSQAGAGVGSYNEQFF
j_gene: TRBJ2-2; v_gene: TRBV29-1; d_gene: NA; abundance: NA; CDR3nt: TGCAGCGTTGGGCAGCGTACGAACACCGGGGAGCTGTTTTTT; CDR3aa: CSVGQRTNTGELFF
j_gene: TRBJ1-2; v_gene: TRBV18; d_gene: TRBD1; abundance: NA; CDR3nt: TGTGCCAGCTCACCATACGGACAGGGGCGGTATGGCTACACCTTC; CDR3aa: CASSPYGQGRYGYTF
j_gene: TRBJ1-5; v_gene: TRBV28; d_gene: NA; abundance: NA; CDR3nt: TGTGCCAGCAGTCCCGGACACGGGAGCAATCAGCCCCAGCATTTT; CDR3aa: CASSPGHGSNQPQHF
j_gene: TRBJ1-1; v_gene: TRBV27; d_gene: TRBD1; abundance: NA; CDR3nt: TGTGCCAGCAGTGGGGGACAGGAGAGGGGTGAAGCTTTCTTT; CDR3aa: CASSGGQERGEAFF
j_gene: TRBJ2-3; v_gene: TRBV19; d_gene: NA; abundance: once; CDR3nt: TGTGCCAGTAGTAGAGGTGGGGCCTCGGGAGTCACAGATACGCAGTATTTT; CDR3aa: CASSRGGASGVTDTQYF
j_gene: TRBJ1-1; v_gene: TRBV5-1; d_gene: NA; abundance: few; CDR3nt: TGCGCCAGCAGCTTGGTTGGAGGGAACACTGAAGCTTTCTTT; CDR3aa: CASSLVGGNTEAFF
j_gene: TRBJ1-3; v_gene: TRBV4-2; d_gene: NA; abundance: once; CDR3nt: TGTGCCAGCAGCCGACCCGGGGGGGCCAGCTCTGGAAACACCATATATTTT; CDR3aa: CASSRPGGASSGNTIYF
j_gene: TRBJ2-1; v_gene: TRBV5-1; d_gene: TRBD2; abundance: NA; CDR3nt: TGCGCCAGCAGCGCGGGGGGAGCCGGGAGGGCTCTTGAGCAGTTCTTC; CDR3aa: CASSAGGAGRALEQFF
j_gene: TRBJ1-1; v_gene: TRBV9; d_gene: NA; abundance: NA; CDR3nt: TGTGCCAGCAGCGTCGGAAGCGGCAGTGGGAACACTGAAGCTTTCTTT; CDR3aa: CASSVGSGSGNTEAFF
j_gene: TRBJ2-7; v_gene: TRBV27; d_gene: NA; abundance: NA; CDR3nt: TGTGCCAGCAGTTTATCGGCCAGGTTAGAGCAGTACTTC; CDR3aa: CASSLSARLEQYF
j_gene: TRBJ2-1; v_gene: TRBV27; d_gene: NA; abundance: NA; CDR3nt: TGTGCCAGCACCACTGGGGGACTCAATGAGCAGTTCTTC; CDR3aa: CASTTGGLNEQFF
j_gene: TRBJ1-1; v_gene: TRBV29-1; d_gene: NA; abundance: NA; CDR3nt: TGCAGCGTGCGGGGTGGGGGGAACACTGAAGCTTTCTTT; CDR3aa: CSVRGGGNTEAFF
j_gene: TRBJ1-5; v_gene: TRBV5-1; d_gene: NA; abundance: once; CDR3nt: TGCGCCAGCAGCCTGGGCGGAGATCAGCCCCAGCATTTT; CDR3aa: CASSLGGDQPQHF
j_gene: TRBJ1-1; v_gene: TRBV7-8; d_gene: TRBD1; abundance: NA; CDR3nt: TGTGCCAGCAGCTCCACCGGACAGGTTGAAGCTTTCTTT; CDR3aa: CASSSTGQVEAFF
j_gene: TRBJ2-7; v_gene: TRBV10-3; d_gene: NA; abundance: once; CDR3nt: TGTGCCATCAGGCCCGACAACCTTGGCTCCTACGAGCAGTACTTC; CDR3aa: CAIRPDNLGSYEQYF
j_gene: TRBJ2-7; v_gene: TRBV23-1; d_gene: NA; abundance: once; CDR3nt: TGCGCCAGCAGTCAATCAAGCAGGCACGGCCGGCAGTACTTC; CDR3aa: CASSQSSRHGRQYF
j_gene: TRBJ2-6; v_gene: TRBV19; d_gene: NA; abundance: once; CDR3nt: TGTGCCAGTAGTATAGGAACGGGGAGCTCTGGGGCCAACGTCCTGACTTTC; CDR3aa: CASSIGTGSSGANVLTF
j_gene: TRBJ2-7; v_gene: TRBV27; d_gene: NA; abundance: few; CDR3nt: TGTGCCAGCAGTTTGGACAGAGTCAACGAGCAGTACTTC; CDR3aa: CASSLDRVNEQYF
j_gene: TRBJ2-7; v_gene: TRBV19; d_gene: TRBD1; abundance: NA; CDR3nt: TGTGCCAGTAGTCCATTCCGGGACAGGGCTACGGGGCAGTACTTC; CDR3aa: CASSPFRDRATGQYF
j_gene: TRBJ2-7; v_gene: TRBV13; d_gene: NA; abundance: NA; CDR3nt: TGTGCCAGCAGCTTAATCGCGGGGACAGTTTCCTACGAGCAGTACTTC; CDR3aa: CASSLIAGTVSYEQYF
j_gene: TRBJ1-5; v_gene: TRBV28; d_gene: TRBD1; abundance: NA; CDR3nt: TGTGCCAGCAGCCTGACAGGGATCAATCAGCCCCAGCATTTT; CDR3aa: CASSLTGINQPQHF
j_gene: TRBJ1-2; v_gene: TRBV6-1; d_gene: TRBD1; abundance: few; CDR3nt: TGTGCCAGCTTCCGGGACAGGGACCTCTATGGCTACACCTTC; CDR3aa: CASFRDRDLYGYTF
j_gene: TRBJ1-5; v_gene: TRBV30; d_gene: NA; abundance: NA; CDR3nt: TGTGCCTGGAGCGGGAATAGCAATCAGCCCCAGCATTTT; CDR3aa: CAWSGNSNQPQHF
j_gene: TRBJ2-2; v_gene: TRBV19; d_gene: TRBD1; abundance: once; CDR3nt: TGTGCCAGTAGTGAAACAGGGGGCGCGGCCGGGGAGCTGTTTTTT; CDR3aa: CASSETGGAAGELFF
j_gene: TRBJ2-2; v_gene: TRBV5-1; d_gene: TRBD1; abundance: NA; CDR3nt: TGCGCCAGCAGCTTGTCAGGGGGCCAACGGGCGTACACCGGGGAGCTGTTTTTT; CDR3aa: CASSLSGGQRAYTGELFF
j_gene: TRBJ2-7; v_gene: TRBV6-5; d_gene: NA; abundance: NA; CDR3nt: TGTGCCAGTTTCGGGGGGCGACGCTACGAGCAGTACTTC; CDR3aa: CASFGGRRYEQYF
j_gene: TRBJ1-2; v_gene: TRBV10-3; d_gene: TRBD1; abundance: NA; CDR3nt: TGTGCCATCACTTCACGACAGGGGGCTGGGGGCTACACCTTC; CDR3aa: CAITSRQGAGGYTF
j_gene: TRBJ2-7; v_gene: TRBV6-1; d_gene: NA; abundance: NA; CDR3nt: TGTGCCAGCAATCCCGTTTTTCGGTATTCCTACGAGCAGTACTTC; CDR3aa: CASNPVFRYSYEQYF
j_gene: TRBJ2-7; v_gene: TRBV5-1; d_gene: TRBD1; abundance: NA; CDR3nt: TGCGCCAGCAGCTTGGCCAGGGGGCCGGATGAGCAGTACTTC; CDR3aa: CASSLARGPDEQYF
j_gene: TRBJ2-2; v_gene: TRBV28; d_gene: NA; abundance: NA; CDR3nt: TGTGCCACCTCCTGGAGGGTGCGGAACACCGGGGAGCTGTTTTTT; CDR3aa: CATSWRVRNTGELFF
j_gene: TRBJ2-7; v_gene: TRBV7-8; d_gene: TRBD1; abundance: NA; CDR3nt: TGTGCCAGCAGCTACGCTCGGGACAGCTACGAGCAGTACTTC; CDR3aa: CASSYARDSYEQYF
j_gene: TRBJ2-7; v_gene: TRBV28; d_gene: TRBD2; abundance: NA; CDR3nt: TGTGCCAGCAGTTTAGCTAGCGGGAGGGCCTACGAGCAGTACTTC; CDR3aa: CASSLASGRAYEQYF
j_gene: TRBJ2-2; v_gene: TRBV18; d_gene: TRBD1; abundance: NA; CDR3nt: TGTGCCAGCTCATCCCGGACAGGAACCGCGAACACCGGGGAGCTGTTTTTT; CDR3aa: CASSSRTGTANTGELFF
j_gene: TRBJ2-5; v_gene: TRBV7-9; d_gene: NA; abundance: NA; CDR3nt: TGTGCCAGCAGCTTTCCTTCCCGGGAGTTGACCCAGTACTTC; CDR3aa: CASSFPSRELTQYF
j_gene: TRBJ2-3; v_gene: TRBV2; d_gene: NA; abundance: NA; CDR3nt: TGTGCCAGCAGAGCAGGGTCTAGCACAGATACGCAGTATTTT; CDR3aa: CASRAGSSTDTQYF
j_gene: TRBJ2-7; v_gene: TRBV28; d_gene: TRBD1; abundance: NA; CDR3nt: TGTGCCAGCAGGGGGACAGGGGACGAGCAGTACTTC; CDR3aa: CASRGTGDEQYF
j_gene: TRBJ1-1; v_gene: TRBV11-2; d_gene: NA; abundance: NA; CDR3nt: TGTGCCAGCAGCTTAAACCAGGGCACTGAAGCTTTCTTT; CDR3aa: CASSLNQGTEAFF
j_gene: TRBJ2-5; v_gene: TRBV7-6; d_gene: TRBD2; abundance: NA; CDR3nt: TGTGCCAGCAGCCCCACCGGGACTAGCGGGAGAACTACCCAGTACTTC; CDR3aa: CASSPTGTSGRTTQYF
j_gene: TRBJ1-5; v_gene: TRBV19; d_gene: NA; abundance: NA; CDR3nt: TGTGCCAGTAGTATGGCCAGTAGCAATCAGCCCCAGCATTTT; CDR3aa: CASSMASSNQPQHF